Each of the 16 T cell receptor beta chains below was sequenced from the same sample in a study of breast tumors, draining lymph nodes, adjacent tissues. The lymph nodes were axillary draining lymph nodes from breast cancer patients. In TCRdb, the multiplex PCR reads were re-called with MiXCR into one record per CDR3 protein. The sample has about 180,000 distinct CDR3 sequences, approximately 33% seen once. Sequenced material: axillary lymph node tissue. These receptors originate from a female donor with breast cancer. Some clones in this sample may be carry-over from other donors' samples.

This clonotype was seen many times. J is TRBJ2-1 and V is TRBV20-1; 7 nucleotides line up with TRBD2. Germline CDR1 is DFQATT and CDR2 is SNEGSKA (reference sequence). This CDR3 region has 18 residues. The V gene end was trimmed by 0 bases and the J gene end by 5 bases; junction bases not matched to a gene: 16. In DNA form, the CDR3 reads TGCAGTGCTAGAGATCCTTCGGAGGAGCGGGGAGGACACAATGAGCAGTTCTTC. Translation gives CSARDPSEERGGHNEQFF.

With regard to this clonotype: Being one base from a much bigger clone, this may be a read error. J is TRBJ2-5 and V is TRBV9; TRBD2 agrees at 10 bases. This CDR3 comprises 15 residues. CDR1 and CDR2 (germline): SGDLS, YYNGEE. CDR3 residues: CASSGSGGTQETPYF. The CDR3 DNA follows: TGTGCCAGCAGCGGTAGCGGGGGGACCCAAGAGACCCCGTACTTC.

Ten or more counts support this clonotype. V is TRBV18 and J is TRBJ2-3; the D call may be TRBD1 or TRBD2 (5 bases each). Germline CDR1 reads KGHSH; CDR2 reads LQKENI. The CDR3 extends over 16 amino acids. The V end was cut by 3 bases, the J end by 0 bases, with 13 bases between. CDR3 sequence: CASSPRDGISTDTQYF. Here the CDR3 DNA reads TGTGCCAGCTCACCTCGGGACGGAATTAGCACAGATACGCAGTATTTT.

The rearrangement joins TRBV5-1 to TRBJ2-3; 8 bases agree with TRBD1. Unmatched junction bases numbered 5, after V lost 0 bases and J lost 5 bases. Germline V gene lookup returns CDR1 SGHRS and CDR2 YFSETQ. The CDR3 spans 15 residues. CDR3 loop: CASSLDRGMVDTQYF. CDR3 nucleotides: TGCGCCAGCAGCTTGGACAGGGGGATGGTAGATACGCAGTATTTT.

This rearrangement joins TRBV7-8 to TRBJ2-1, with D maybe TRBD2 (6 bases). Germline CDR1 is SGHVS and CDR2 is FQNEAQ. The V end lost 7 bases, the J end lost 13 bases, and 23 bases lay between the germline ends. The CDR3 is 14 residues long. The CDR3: CASNLRESGPPQFF. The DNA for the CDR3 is TGTGCCAGCAACCTCAGGGAGAGCGGGCCGCCTCAGTTCTTC.

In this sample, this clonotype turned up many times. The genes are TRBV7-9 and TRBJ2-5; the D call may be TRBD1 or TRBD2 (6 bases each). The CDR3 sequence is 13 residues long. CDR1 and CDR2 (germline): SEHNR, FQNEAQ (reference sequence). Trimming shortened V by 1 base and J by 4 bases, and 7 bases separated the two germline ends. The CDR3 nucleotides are TGTGCCAGCAGCTTAGAGGGGGGAGAGACCCAGTACTTC. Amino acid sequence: CASSLEGGETQYF. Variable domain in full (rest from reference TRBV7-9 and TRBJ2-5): DTGVSQNPRHKITKRGQNVTFRCDPISEHNRLYWYRQTLGQGPEFLTYFQNEAQLEKSRLLSDRFSAERPKGSFSTLEIQRTEQGDSAMYLCASSLEGGETQYFGPGTRLLVL.

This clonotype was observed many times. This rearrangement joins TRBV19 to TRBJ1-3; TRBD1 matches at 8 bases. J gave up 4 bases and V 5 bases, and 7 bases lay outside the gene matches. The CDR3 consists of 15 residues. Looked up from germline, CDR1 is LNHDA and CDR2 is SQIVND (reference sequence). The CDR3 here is CASSSTTGVGNTIYF. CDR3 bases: TGTGCCAGTAGTTCCACGACAGGGGTCGGAAACACCATATATTTT.

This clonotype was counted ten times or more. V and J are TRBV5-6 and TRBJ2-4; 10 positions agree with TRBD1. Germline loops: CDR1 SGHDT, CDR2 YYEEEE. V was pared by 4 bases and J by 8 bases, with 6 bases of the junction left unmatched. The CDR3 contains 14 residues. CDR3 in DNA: TGTGCCAGCAGCACCGGACAGGGGGGGGACATTCAGTACTTC. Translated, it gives CASSTGQGGDIQYF. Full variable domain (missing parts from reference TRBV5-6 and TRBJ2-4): DAGVTQSPTHLIKTRGQQVTLRCSPKSGHDTVSWYQQALGQGPQFIFQYYEEEERQRGNFPDRFSGHQFPNYSSELNVNALLLGDSALYLCASSTGQGGDIQYFGAGTRLSVL.

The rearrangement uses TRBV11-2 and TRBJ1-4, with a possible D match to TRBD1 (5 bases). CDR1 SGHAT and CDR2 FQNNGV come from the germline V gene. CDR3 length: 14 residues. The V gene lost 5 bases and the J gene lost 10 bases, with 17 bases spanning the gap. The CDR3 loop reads CASSARRGERKLFF. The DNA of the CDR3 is TGTGCCAGCAGCGCTAGGCGGGGGGAGCGAAAACTGTTTTTT.

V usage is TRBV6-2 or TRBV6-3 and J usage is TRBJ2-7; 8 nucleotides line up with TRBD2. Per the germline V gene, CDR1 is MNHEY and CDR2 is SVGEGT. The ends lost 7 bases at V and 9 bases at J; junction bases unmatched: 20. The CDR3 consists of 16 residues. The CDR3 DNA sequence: TGTGCCAGCAATTCCCCCCGCGCGGGAGGCGGGCGCGGGCAGTACTTC. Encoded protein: CASNSPRAGGGRGQYF.

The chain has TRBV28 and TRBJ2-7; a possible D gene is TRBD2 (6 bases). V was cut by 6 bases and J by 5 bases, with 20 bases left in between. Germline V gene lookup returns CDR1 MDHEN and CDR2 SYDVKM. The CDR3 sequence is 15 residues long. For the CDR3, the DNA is TGTGCCAGCAGAGAAATGGGTCTGGCGGGGCACGAGCAGTACTTC. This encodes CASREMGLAGHEQYF. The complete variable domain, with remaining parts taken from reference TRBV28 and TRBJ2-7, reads DVKVTQSSRYLVKRTGEKVFLECVQDMDHENMFWYRQDPGLGLRLIYFSYDVKMKEKGDIPEGYSVSREKKERFSLILESASTNQTSMYLCASREMGLAGHEQYFGPGTRLTVT.

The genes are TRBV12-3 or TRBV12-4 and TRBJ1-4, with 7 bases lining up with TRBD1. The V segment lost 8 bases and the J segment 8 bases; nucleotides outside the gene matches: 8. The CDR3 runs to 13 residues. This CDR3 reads CASVEDRAEKLFF. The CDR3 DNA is TGTGCCAGCGTGGAAGACAGGGCGGAAAAACTGTTTTTT.

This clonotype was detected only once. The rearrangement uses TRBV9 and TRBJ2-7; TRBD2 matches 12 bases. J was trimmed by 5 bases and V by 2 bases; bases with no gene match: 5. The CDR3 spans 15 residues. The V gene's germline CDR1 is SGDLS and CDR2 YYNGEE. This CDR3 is CASSVRLAGAHEQYF. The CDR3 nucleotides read TGTGCCAGCAGCGTGAGACTAGCGGGGGCCCACGAGCAGTACTTC.

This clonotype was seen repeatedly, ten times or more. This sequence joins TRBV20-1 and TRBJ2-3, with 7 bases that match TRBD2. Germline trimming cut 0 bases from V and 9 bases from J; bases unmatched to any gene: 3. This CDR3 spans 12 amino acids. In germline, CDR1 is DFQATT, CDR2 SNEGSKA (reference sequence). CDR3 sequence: CSARDPGGTQYF. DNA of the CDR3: TGCAGTGCTAGAGATCCGGGGGGAACGCAGTATTTT.

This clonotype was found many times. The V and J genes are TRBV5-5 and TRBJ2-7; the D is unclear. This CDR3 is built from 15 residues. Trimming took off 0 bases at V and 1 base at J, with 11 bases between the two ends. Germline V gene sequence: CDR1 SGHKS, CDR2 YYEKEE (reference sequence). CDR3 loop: CASSLAESLSYEQYF. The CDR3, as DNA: TGTGCCAGCAGCTTGGCGGAATCACTTTCCTACGAGCAGTACTTC.

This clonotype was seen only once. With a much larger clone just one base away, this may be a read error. The CDR3 region has the DNA TGTGCCAGCGGGTCGGGACTAGCGGAGCCCGCGAACACCGGGGAGCTGTGTTTT. Its protein is CASGSGLAEPANTGELCF. The V gene is TRBV6-2 or TRBV6-3, the J gene TRBJ2-2, with 11 bases aligning to TRBD2. The V gene's germline CDR1 is MNHEY and CDR2 SVGEGT. The CDR3 contains 18 residues.